The 19 T cell receptor beta chains reported below all come from one sample, sequenced in a study of control samples from healthy donors and cancer patients. Clones were read by immunoSEQ multiplex PCR, and TCRdb kept only the in-frame ones, dropping some. This table has 150,000 or so clones, 90% to 95% appearing once. Input material: blood. The receptors come from a man in his forties in good health.

The chain recombines TRBV7-2 with TRBJ1-3; D call uncertain. Trimming stripped 6 bases from V and 2 bases from J, with 14 bases between. CDR1 is SGHTA and CDR2 is FQGNSA in the germline V gene. The CDR3 loop spans 15 amino acids. The CDR3 here is CASSQRQGTGNTIYF. The CDR3 bases are TGTGCCAGCAGTCAGAGACAAGGGACTGGAAACACCATATATTTT.

The chain uses TRBV21-1 and TRBJ1-3. TRBV21-1 is a known pseudogene. The CDR3 has 15 amino acids. CDR3 nucleotides: TGTGCCAGCACCTTTCTCATCGACTCTGGAAACACCATATATTTT. Translated, it gives CASTFLIDSGNTIYF.

The chain links TRBV28 to TRBJ1-5; D gene uncertain. From germline, CDR1 is MDHEN and CDR2 SYDVKM. The CDR3 length is 13 residues. V lost 4 bases and J 9 bases, leaving 13 bases between the germline ends. Here the CDR3 reads CASSSDPGGPQHF. The CDR3 nucleotides are TGTGCCAGCAGTTCTGACCCTGGTGGGCCCCAGCATTTT.

Comment on this clone: This sample includes further DNA sequences coding for the same CDR3. The V call is TRBV9, the J call TRBJ1-3; D unresolved. Germline loops: CDR1 SGDLS, CDR2 YYNGEE. The CDR3 length is 15 residues. V lost 0 bases and J 0 bases, leaving 7 bases between the germline ends. The CDR3: CASSVAGSSGNTIYF. For the CDR3, the DNA is TGTGCCAGCAGCGTAGCGGGCAGCTCTGGAAACACCATATATTTT.

The chain links TRBV11-2 to TRBJ1-2, with D maybe TRBD1 (6 bases). CDR1 SGHAT and CDR2 FQNNGV come from the germline V gene. This CDR3 has 16 residues. Trimming shortened V by 4 bases and J by 3 bases, and 18 bases separated the two germline ends. This CDR3 reads CASSSVQGARDYGYTF. In nucleotides, the CDR3 is TGTGCCAGCAGCTCCGTACAGGGTGCCAGGGACTATGGCTACACCTTC.

The rearrangement joins TRBV4-1 to TRBJ1-5; D unclear. Between the trimmed V and J ends, which lost 0 bases and 2 bases, there was a span of 11 bases. The CDR3 has 16 residues. Germline assignment: CDR1 MGHRA and CDR2 YSYEKL. The DNA of the CDR3 is TGCGCCAGCAGCCAAGATGCCGGGGTAGGCAATCAGCCCCAGCATTTT. Translating gives CASSQDAGVGNQPQHF.

V gene TRBV18 combines with J gene TRBJ2-3; 14 bases fit TRBD2. The CDR3 runs 14 residues. V gave up 6 bases and J gave up 10 bases; unmatched junction bases: 6. From germline, CDR1 is KGHSH and CDR2 LQKENI. CDR3 region: CASSTTGLAGAQYF. CDR3 sequence (DNA): TGTGCCAGCTCCACCACGGGACTAGCGGGGGCGCAGTATTTT.

The J gene is TRBJ1-5, the V gene TRBV6-5, with 7 bases lining up with TRBD1. CDR1 is MNHEY and CDR2 is SVGAGI in the germline V gene. Trimming cost V 6 bases and J 0 bases; bases outside gene matches: 2. The CDR3 totals 14 residues. The DNA for the CDR3 is TGTGCCAGCAGCAGGGGGGATAGCAATCAGCCCCAGCATTTT. Residues: CASSRGDSNQPQHF.

The chain joins TRBV6-5 to TRBJ2-2; D remains unclear. This CDR3 is built from 13 residues. Trimming removed 6 bases at V and 6 bases at J, with 11 bases between. Germline CDR1 and CDR2: MNHEY and SVGAGI. DNA for the CDR3: TGTGCCAGCAGGATAGGCGGATCCGGGGAGCTGTTTTTT. Its protein product is CASRIGGSGELFF.

The J gene is TRBJ1-4, the V gene TRBV5-1; 7 nucleotides agree with TRBD1. V shed 4 bases and J 4 bases; nucleotides not matched to a gene: 4. The CDR3 length is 14 residues. Germline values: CDR1 SGHRS, CDR2 YFSETQ. The CDR3 spells CASSVGQDNEKLFF. The CDR3 nucleotides read TGCGCCAGCAGCGTAGGACAGGATAATGAAAAACTGTTTTTT.

The genes are TRBV6-4 and TRBJ1-3; D is possibly TRBD1 (6 bases). The CDR3 extends over 19 amino acids. Per the germline V gene, CDR1 is MRHNA and CDR2 is SNTAGT. The V and J ends lost 7 bases and 0 bases respectively, with 25 bases between them. CDR3 DNA sequence: TGTGCCAGCAACAACTTATCGGGGGGGCAGTCCGGCTCTGGAAACACCATATATTTT. This gives the protein CASNNLSGGQSGSGNTIYF.

This clone was seen more than once but under ten times. J is TRBJ2-1 and V is TRBV3-1 (or the pseudogene TRBV3-2), with D perhaps TRBD1 or TRBD2 (5 bases each). V was cut by 5 bases and J by 5 bases, with 19 bases left in between. The CDR3 covers 16 residues. Per germline, CDR1 LGHDT and CDR2 YNNKEL (reference sequence). DNA of the CDR3: TGTGCCAGCAGCTCTGTTCCAATTGGGACGAACAATGAGCAGTTCTTC. It encodes CASSSVPIGTNNEQFF.

The chain employs TRBV7-3 and TRBJ2-3, with D possibly being TRBD1 (5 bases). The CDR3 has 14 amino acids. CDR1 is SGHTA, CDR2 FQGTGA, per germline. Trimming left V 3 bases short and J 3 bases short, with 10 bases between. The CDR3 DNA reads TGTGCCAGCAGCTTTATGACAGCTACAGATACGCAGTATTTT. It specifies CASSFMTATDTQYF.

The V and J genes are TRBV10-3 and TRBJ1-2, with D unclear. Trimming shortened V by 5 bases and J by 2 bases, and 9 bases separated the two germline ends. The CDR3 is made up of 13 amino acids. Germline V gene lookup returns CDR1 ENHRY and CDR2 SYGVKD. CDR3 DNA sequence: TGTGCCATCAGTATAGACAAGAACTATGGCTACACCTTC. Protein sequence: CAISIDKNYGYTF.

The chain uses TRBV2 and TRBJ2-1; the D is unclear. Trimming stripped 4 bases from V and 0 bases from J, with 10 bases between. This CDR3 is 15 amino acids long. The germline V gene has CDR1 SNHLY and CDR2 FYNNEI. CDR3 sequence reads: CASSGMESSYNEQFF. The CDR3 nucleotides read TGTGCCAGCAGTGGAATGGAGAGCTCCTACAATGAGCAGTTCTTC.

Remarks on this clone: This specimen includes other DNA sequences encoding the same CDR3. The gene calls are TRBV4-3 and TRBJ2-7, with 10 nucleotides matching TRBD2. The CDR3 is 17 residues long. The V gene's germline CDR1 is LGHNA and CDR2 YSLEER. The V segment lost 0 bases and the J segment 2 bases; nucleotides outside the gene matches: 7. CDR3 sequence: CASSQDLLAGATYEQYF. The CDR3 region has the DNA TGCGCCAGCAGCCAAGATCTCCTAGCGGGGGCAACCTACGAGCAGTACTTC.

The chain is built from TRBV10-3 and TRBJ1-5; D uncertain. V was trimmed by 3 bases and J by 0 bases, leaving 12 bases between them. Germline assignment: CDR1 ENHRY and CDR2 SYGVKD. There are 16 residues in the CDR3. The CDR3 protein is CAISEGRLNSNQPQHF. The DNA for the CDR3 is TGTGCCATCAGTGAAGGAAGATTAAATAGCAATCAGCCCCAGCATTTT.

This clone was counted a single time. The gene calls are TRBV3-1 (or the pseudogene TRBV3-2) and TRBJ2-5; D tentatively reads TRBD1 or TRBD2 (6 bases each). Trimming cost V 3 bases and J 1 base, with 15 bases left between them. The CDR3 runs to 16 residues. Germline V gene lookup returns CDR1 LGHDT and CDR2 YNNKEL (reference sequence). CDR3 residues: CASSQAGRDTQETQYF. CDR3 nucleotides: TGTGCCAGCAGCCAGGCGGGGCGGGACACCCAAGAGACCCAGTACTTC.

The V and J genes are TRBV10-2 and TRBJ1-1; D ambiguous. The V gene lost 4 bases and the J gene lost 4 bases, with 10 bases spanning the gap. Germline V CDR1 and CDR2: WSHSY, SAAADI. The CDR3 runs 13 residues. The CDR3 region is CASSGISITEAFF. CDR3 sequence (DNA): TGCGCCAGCAGTGGGATCAGTATCACTGAAGCTTTCTTT.